What follows are 27 T cell receptor beta chains derived from one specimen sequenced in a study of shared clonotypes between healthy human individuals. Profiling relied on immunoSEQ multiplex PCR, and the TCRdb table lists in-frame clones only, not all of them. This sample has 450,000 or so clones; roughly four fifths occur once, and the top ten carry approximately 12%. The sequenced sample was PBMCs. The source is a middle-aged woman in good health. Some clones in this sample may be carry-over from other donors' samples.

Concerning this clone: A read error is the likely source, as a far larger clone sits one nucleotide away. This chain joins TRBV4-1 and TRBJ2-1, with D tentatively TRBD2 (5 bases). Germline-derived CDR1 and CDR2 are MGHRA and YSYEKL. Deletions cut 0 bases from V and 9 bases from J, with 18 bases between. CDR3 size: 16 residues. Here the CDR3 DNA reads TGCGCCAGCAGCCAAGATTTCCCTTTGAGGGTTCGTGAGCAGTTCTTC. Protein: CASSQDFPLRVREQFF.

This clone came up many times. The same CDR3 is also encoded by other DNA sequences in this sample. This rearrangement joins TRBV18 to TRBJ2-7; the D gene is possibly TRBD1 (5 bases). With 0 bases removed from V and 4 bases from J, the gap between germline ends came to 7 bases. CDR3 length equals 13 residues. Germline values: CDR1 KGHSH, CDR2 LQKENI. The CDR3 loop is CASSPPAGYEQYF. In DNA form, the CDR3 reads TGTGCCAGCTCACCACCGGCAGGGTACGAGCAGTACTTC. The full variable domain, rest sourced from reference TRBV18 and TRBJ2-7, is NAGVMQNPRHLVRRRGQEARLRCSPMKGHSHVYWYRQLPEEGLKFMVYLQKENIIDESGMPKERFSAEFPKEGPSILRIQQVVRGDSAAYFCASSPPAGYEQYFGPGTRLTVT.

CDR3 nucleotides: TGTGCCAGCAGTTTTTCGACGGGGAGGGCATACAATGAGCAGTTCTTC. The encoded protein is CASSFSTGRAYNEQFF. The chain recombines TRBV28 with TRBJ2-1; 7 positions agree with TRBD2. CDR1 is MDHEN, CDR2 SYDVKM, per germline. The CDR3 runs 16 residues. The V segment lost 3 bases and the J segment 4 bases; nucleotides outside the gene matches: 9.

The chain links TRBV30 to TRBJ2-7; D is ambiguous. This CDR3 contains 15 residues. Germline V gene data show CDR1 as GTSNPN and CDR2 as SVGIG (reference sequence). Trimming pared 8 bases from V and 2 bases from J, leaving 22 bases between. The CDR3 sequence: CASSFLRYSPYEQYF. The CDR3 DNA sequence: TGTGCCAGCAGTTTCCTCCGCTACTCACCCTACGAGCAGTACTTC.

This clone was recorded once. A read error may explain this, as a much larger clone is one base away. The same CDR3 is also encoded by other DNA sequences in this sample. The chain employs TRBV10-3 and TRBJ1-2; D uncertain. The germline CDR1 and CDR2 sequences are ENHRY and SYGVKD. The CDR3 has 19 residues. V lost 2 bases to trimming and J lost 0 bases, with 22 bases between them. DNA for the CDR3: TGTGCCATCAGTGAGAAGGTTGCCACCCCATTGATAGCTAACTATGGCTACACCTTC. This encodes CAISEKVATPLIANYGYTF.

This clone appeared once. It is likely a read error: a sequence one base away is far more abundant. The chain joins TRBV10-3 to TRBJ2-5; the D gene is possibly TRBD2 (6 bases). Germline CDR1 reads ENHRY; CDR2 reads SYGVKD. The CDR3 length is 12 residues. V was cut by 4 bases and J by 13 bases, with 16 bases left in between. CDR3 DNA: TGTGCCATCAGTGCCCAGGGCGGGGAGCGGTACTTC. Translation gives CAISAQGGERYF.

This clone was observed many times. CDR3 bases: TGTGCCAGCAGTCAGGGGGCTTCGGACACCGGGGAGCTGTTTTTT. This translates into CASSQGASDTGELFF. This chain uses TRBV6-4 with TRBJ2-2; 8 nucleotides match TRBD1. The CDR3 consists of 15 residues. Per the germline V gene, CDR1 is MRHNA and CDR2 is SNTAGT. The V gene end was trimmed by 5 bases and the J gene end by 3 bases; junction bases not matched to a gene: 5.

In its sample, this clone was seen once. The chain recombines TRBV5-4 with TRBJ2-7; TRBD1 or TRBD2 may be the D gene (5 bases each). The V gene's germline CDR1 is SGHNT and CDR2 YYREEE (reference sequence). This CDR3 comprises 14 residues. Between the trimmed V and J ends, which lost 3 bases and 0 bases, there was a span of 10 bases. The CDR3 spells CASSWDLSSYEQYF. For the CDR3, the DNA is TGTGCCAGCAGCTGGGACCTGAGCTCCTACGAGCAGTACTTC.

The CDR3: CSVVMWGRDTYEQYF. The CDR3 DNA is TGCAGCGTTGTCATGTGGGGTCGGGACACCTACGAGCAGTACTTC. The chain recombines TRBV29-1 with TRBJ2-7, with a tentative D call TRBD1 (6 bases). The V and J ends lost 4 bases and 2 bases respectively, with 18 bases between them. The CDR3 has 15 residues. Per germline, CDR1 SQVTM and CDR2 ANQGSEA.

This clone appeared once. The chain recombines TRBV2 with TRBJ2-3; D remains ambiguous. In germline, CDR1 is SNHLY, CDR2 FYNNEI. V dropped 6 bases and J dropped 4 bases, with 8 bases sitting between them. The CDR3 has 12 amino acids. The CDR3, as DNA: TGTGCCAGCAGGGATATCGCAGATACGCAGTATTTT. Protein sequence: CASRDIADTQYF. Combining the CDR3 with reference TRBV2 and TRBJ2-3 gives the whole variable domain EPEVTQTPSHQVTQMGQEVILRCVPISNHLYFYWYRQILGQKVEFLVSFYNNEISEKSEIFDDQFSVERPDGSNFTLKIRSTKLEDSAMYFCASRDIADTQYFGPGTRLTVL.

The chain uses TRBV2 and TRBJ2-3; 14 nucleotides agree with TRBD2. From germline, CDR1 is SNHLY and CDR2 FYNNEI. The CDR3 contains 16 residues. V lost 6 bases to trimming and J lost 3 bases; unmatched junction nucleotides: 5. The CDR3, as DNA: TGTGCCAGCAGGGGGACTAGCGGGAGTGGAACAGATACGCAGTATTTT. It is translated as CASRGTSGSGTDTQYF.

The V call is TRBV7-8, the J call TRBJ2-7; D is unresolved. This CDR3 spans 15 amino acids. Between the trimmed V and J ends, which lost 5 bases and 1 base, there was a span of 15 bases. CDR1 is SGHVS and CDR2 is FQNEAQ in the germline V gene. The CDR3, as DNA: TGTGCCAGCAGCCAACTGGCTGGGCTTTCCTACGAGCAGTACTTC. This encodes CASSQLAGLSYEQYF.

The chain joins TRBV9 to TRBJ2-6; D uncertain. Per the germline V gene, CDR1 is SGDLS and CDR2 is YYNGEE. CDR3 length: 15 amino acids. Trimming removed 0 bases at V and 4 bases at J, with 8 bases between. DNA of the CDR3: TGTGCCAGCAGCGTAGTTACAGCCGGGGCCAACGTCCTGACTTTC. It is translated as CASSVVTAGANVLTF.

This rearrangement joins TRBV13 to TRBJ2-1; 14 bases map to TRBD2. The germline gives CDR1 PRHDT, CDR2 FYEKMQ (reference sequence). The CDR3 has 14 residues. V lost 4 bases and J lost 9; bases outside the gene matches: 2. The CDR3 DNA is TGTGCCAGCAGCTGGGGACTAGCGGGAGCTGAGCAGTTCTTC. Translating it yields CASSWGLAGAEQFF.

DNA of the CDR3: TGTGCCAGCAGCCACAGGGCAACCTACGAGCAGTACTTC. This gives the protein CASSHRATYEQYF. The V call is TRBV6-6, the J call TRBJ2-7; D is perhaps TRBD1 (6 bases). The CDR3 sequence is 13 residues long. CDR1 and CDR2 (germline): MNHNY, SVGAGI (reference sequence). V was cut by 6 bases and J by 2 bases, with 11 bases left in between.

V usage is TRBV29-1 and J usage is TRBJ2-2; 12 positions match TRBD1. Germline loops: CDR1 SQVTM, CDR2 ANQGSEA. This CDR3 contains 15 residues. V trimming: 5 bases; J trimming: 4 bases; junction bases outside the gene matches: 5. The CDR3 DNA reads TGCAGCGTTTATTCGGGACAGGGGGCCACCGGGGAGCTGTTTTTT. Encoded protein: CSVYSGQGATGELFF.

The gene calls are TRBV28 and TRBJ1-5, with TRBD1 as a possible D gene (5 bases). The CDR3 loop spans 18 amino acids. CDR1 is MDHEN, CDR2 SYDVKM, per germline. Trimming took off 6 bases at V and 0 bases at J, with 21 bases between the two ends. CDR3 nucleotide sequence: TGTGCCAGCAGCTTCCCGACGGGGCTGCCGTATAGCAATCAGCCCCAGCATTTT. This gives the protein CASSFPTGLPYSNQPQHF.

This clone was found once. J is TRBJ1-4 and V is TRBV27; D is ambiguous. V gave up 2 bases and J gave up 3 bases, with 10 bases separating them. Germline assignment: CDR1 MNHEY and CDR2 SMNVEV (reference sequence). This CDR3 is built from 15 residues. In DNA, the CDR3 is TGTGCCAGCAGTTTAGACCCGTTGGCTAATGAAAAACTGTTTTTT. Translation: CASSLDPLANEKLFF. The full variable domain, with the rest looked up from reference TRBV27 and TRBJ1-4, is EAQVTQNPRYLITVTGKKLTVTCSQNMNHEYMSWYRQDPGLGLRQIYYSMNVEVTDKGDVPEGYKVSRKEKRNFPLILESPSPNQTSLYFCASSLDPLANEKLFFGSGTQLSVL.

As for this clone: It differs at one base from a far larger clone, so likely a read error. The chain joins TRBV4-2 to TRBJ2-7, with D perhaps matching TRBD1 (6 bases). CDR1 LGHNA and CDR2 YNFKEQ come from the germline V gene. There are 16 residues in the CDR3. The CDR3 is CASSQDRDISSYKQYF. CDR3 coding DNA: TGTGCCAGCAGCCAAGACAGGGACATTAGCTCCTACAAGCAGTACTTC.

This chain connects TRBV7-9 to TRBJ2-5; possibly TRBD2 for D (5 bases). In germline, CDR1 is SEHNR, CDR2 FQNEAQ (reference sequence). Trimming took 0 bases from V and 1 from J, leaving 21 bases between them. The CDR3 contains 19 residues. The CDR3: CASSLAYLAGGTFQETQYF. As DNA, the CDR3 is TGTGCCAGCAGCTTAGCCTACCTAGCCGGCGGAACGTTCCAAGAGACCCAGTACTTC.

The V gene is TRBV7-2, the J gene TRBJ2-7, with 7 positions matching TRBD2. This CDR3 has 17 residues. Germline CDR1 and CDR2: SGHTA and FQGNSA. V gave up 1 base and J gave up 0 bases; unmatched junction bases: 9. The CDR3 sequence is CASSLDLGGSPSYEQYF. CDR3 DNA sequence: TGTGCCAGCAGCTTAGATCTCGGCGGGAGCCCCTCCTACGAGCAGTACTTC.

The rearrangement links TRBV7-9 to TRBJ2-7; D is undetermined. Germline values: CDR1 SEHNR, CDR2 FQNEAQ (reference sequence). This CDR3 spans 16 amino acids. Deletions cut 2 bases from V and 4 bases from J, with 18 bases between. The CDR3 region is CASSLISGGPFYEQYF. The CDR3 DNA sequence: TGTGCCAGCAGCTTAATTTCGGGCGGCCCTTTTTACGAGCAGTACTTC.

As regards this clone: Just one base apart from a much larger clone, this may be a read error. The rearrangement uses TRBV6-5 and TRBJ2-5, with D possibly TRBD1 on 6 matching bases. CDR1 and CDR2 from the germline V gene are MNHEY and SVGAGI. This CDR3 contains 15 residues. V lost 2 bases and J lost 5, with 15 bases in between. The DNA of the CDR3 is TGTGCCAGCAGTTACGACACAGGGACCAATGAGACCCAGTACTTC. Protein sequence: CASSYDTGTNETQYF.

Regarding this clone: Additional DNA sequences in this sample encode the identical CDR3. J is TRBJ2-5 and V is TRBV5-4; D is ambiguous. V gave up 0 bases and J gave up 1 base, with 4 bases separating them. The CDR3 runs 13 residues. Germline values: CDR1 SGHNT, CDR2 YYREEE (reference sequence). The CDR3 loop reads CASSLGGQETQYF. The DNA of the CDR3 is TGTGCCAGCAGCTTGGGGGGCCAAGAGACCCAGTACTTC.

The V call is TRBV10-2, the J call TRBJ2-1, with D maybe TRBD2 (6 bases). Trimming removed 6 bases from V and 8 bases from J, with 14 bases in between. The CDR3 runs to 13 residues. Per germline, CDR1 WSHSY and CDR2 SAAADI. For the CDR3, the DNA is TGCGCCAGCAGGGGGACTCCCTGGGATGAGCAGTTCTTC. It specifies CASRGTPWDEQFF.

The rearrangement joins TRBV18 to TRBJ1-1; TRBD1 agrees at 7 bases. CDR1 and CDR2 (germline): KGHSH, LQKENI. The CDR3 spans 16 residues. The V gene end was trimmed by 3 bases and the J gene end by 1 base; junction bases not matched to a gene: 8. The CDR3 loop reads CASSPGQAGRNTEAFF. The CDR3 coding sequence is TGTGCCAGCTCACCTGGACAGGCCGGAAGGAACACTGAAGCTTTCTTT.

The sample holds a few counts of this clone. The chain recombines TRBV2 with TRBJ1-3; unclear D gene. The CDR3 has 13 residues. V lost 0 bases to trimming and J lost 7 bases, with 7 bases between them. Germline V lookup: CDR1 SNHLY, CDR2 FYNNEI. CDR3 residues: CASSEAITNTIYF. Written as DNA, the CDR3 is TGTGCCAGCAGTGAAGCTATTACCAACACCATATATTTT.